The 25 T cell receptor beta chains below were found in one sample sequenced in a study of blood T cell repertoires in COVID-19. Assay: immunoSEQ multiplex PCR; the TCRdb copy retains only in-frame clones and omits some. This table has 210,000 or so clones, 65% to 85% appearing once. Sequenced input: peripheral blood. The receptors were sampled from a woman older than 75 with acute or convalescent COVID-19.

The CDR3 loop is CAWSVGTWTGELFF. DNA for the CDR3: TGTGCCTGGAGTGTAGGGACTTGGACCGGGGAGCTGTTTTTT. The J gene is TRBJ2-2, the V gene TRBV30; D might be TRBD2 (6 bases). The CDR3 has 14 residues. Looked up from germline, CDR1 is GTSNPN and CDR2 is SVGIG (reference sequence). The V and J ends lost 0 bases and 5 bases respectively, with 10 bases between them.

CDR3 in amino acids: CASSESSRGGEQYF. The CDR3 region has the DNA TGCGCCAGCAGTGAGTCTTCCAGGGGTGGCGAGCAGTACTTC. The chain joins TRBV10-1 to TRBJ2-7; D is possibly TRBD1 (6 bases). CDR3 length: 14 residues. Per the germline V gene, CDR1 is WNHNN and CDR2 is SYGVQD (reference sequence). Trimming removed 0 bases at V and 6 bases at J, with 12 bases between.

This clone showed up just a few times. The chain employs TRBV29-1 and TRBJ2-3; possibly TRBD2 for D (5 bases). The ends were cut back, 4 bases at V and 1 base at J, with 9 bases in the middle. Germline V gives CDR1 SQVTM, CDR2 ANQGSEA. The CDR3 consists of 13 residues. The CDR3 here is CSVAEGGTDTQYF. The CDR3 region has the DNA TGCAGCGTTGCAGAGGGCGGCACAGATACGCAGTATTTT.

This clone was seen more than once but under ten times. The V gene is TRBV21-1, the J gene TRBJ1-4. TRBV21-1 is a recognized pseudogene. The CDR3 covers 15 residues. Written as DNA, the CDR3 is TGTGCCACCCTAAGACGGTTGGAGATTGGCGAAAAACTGTTTTTT. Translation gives CATLRRLEIGEKLFF.

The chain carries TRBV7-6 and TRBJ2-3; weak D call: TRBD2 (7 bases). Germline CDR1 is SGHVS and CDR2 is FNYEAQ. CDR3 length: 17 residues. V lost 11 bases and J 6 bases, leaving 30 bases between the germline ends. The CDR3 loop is CARGRASGQTMGDTQYF. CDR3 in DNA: TGTGCCCGGGGTAGGGCTAGCGGACAGACGATGGGTGATACGCAGTATTTT.

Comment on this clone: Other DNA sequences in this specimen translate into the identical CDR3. CDR3 region: CATSAGNQPQHF. The CDR3 region has the DNA TGTGCCACCAGTGCAGGCAATCAGCCCCAGCATTTT. The V and J genes are TRBV24-1 and TRBJ1-5, with D uncertain. The CDR3 length is 12 residues. Trimming stripped 5 bases from V and 2 bases from J, with 3 bases between. The germline CDR1 and CDR2 sequences are KGHDR and SFDVKD.

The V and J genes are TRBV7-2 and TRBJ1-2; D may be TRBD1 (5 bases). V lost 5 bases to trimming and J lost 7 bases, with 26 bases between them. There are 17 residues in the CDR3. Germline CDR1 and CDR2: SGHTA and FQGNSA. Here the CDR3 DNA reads TGTGCCAGCAGCCCCCAAACAGGTAGTAAGGTGGGTGCTGGCTACACCTTC. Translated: CASSPQTGSKVGAGYTF.

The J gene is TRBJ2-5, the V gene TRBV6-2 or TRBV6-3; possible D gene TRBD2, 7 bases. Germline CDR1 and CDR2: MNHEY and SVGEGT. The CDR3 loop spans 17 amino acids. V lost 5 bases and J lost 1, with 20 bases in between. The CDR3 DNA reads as TGTGCCAGCAGTGGAAGGTTTGCGGGGGCCGGCCAAGAGACCCAGTACTTC. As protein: CASSGRFAGAGQETQYF.

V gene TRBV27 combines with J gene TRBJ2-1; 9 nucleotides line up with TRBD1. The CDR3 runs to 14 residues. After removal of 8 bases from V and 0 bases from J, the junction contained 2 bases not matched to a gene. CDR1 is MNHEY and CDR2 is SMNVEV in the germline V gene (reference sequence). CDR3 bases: TGTGCCAGCTTGGGACAGGGCTCCTACAATGAGCAGTTCTTC. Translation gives CASLGQGSYNEQFF.

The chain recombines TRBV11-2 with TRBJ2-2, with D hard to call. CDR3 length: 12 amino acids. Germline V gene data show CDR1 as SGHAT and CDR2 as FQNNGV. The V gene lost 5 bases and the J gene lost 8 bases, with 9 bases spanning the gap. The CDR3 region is CASSELEGELFF. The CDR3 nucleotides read TGTGCCAGCAGCGAATTAGAGGGGGAGCTGTTTTTT.

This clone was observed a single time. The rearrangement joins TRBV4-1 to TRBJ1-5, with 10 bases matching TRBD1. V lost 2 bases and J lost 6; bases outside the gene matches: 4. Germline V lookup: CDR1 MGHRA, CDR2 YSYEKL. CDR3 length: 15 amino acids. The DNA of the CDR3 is TGCGCCAGCAGCCAAAGGGACAGGGGAGGTCAGCCCCAGCATTTT. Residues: CASSQRDRGGQPQHF.

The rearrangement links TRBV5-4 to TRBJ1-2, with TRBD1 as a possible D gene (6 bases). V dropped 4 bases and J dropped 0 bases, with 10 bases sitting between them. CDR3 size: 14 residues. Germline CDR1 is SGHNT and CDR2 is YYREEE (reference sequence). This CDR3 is CASSPTGSNYGYTF. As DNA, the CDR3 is TGTGCCAGCAGCCCGACAGGCTCTAACTATGGCTACACCTTC. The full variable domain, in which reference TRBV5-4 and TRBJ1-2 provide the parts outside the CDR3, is ETGVTQSPTHLIKTRGQQVTLRCSSQSGHNTVSWYQQALGQGPQFIFQYYREEENGRGNFPPRFSGLQFPNYSSELNVNALELDDSALYLCASSPTGSNYGYTFGSGTRLTVV.

CDR3 nucleotide sequence: TGTGCCATCAGTGAGCCCGGACTGCGGGGGCAGTTCTTC. This codes for CAISEPGLRGQFF. The chain is built from TRBV10-3 and TRBJ2-1; TRBD2 is a possible D gene (6 bases). Trimming removed 2 bases from V and 12 bases from J, with 14 bases in between. Germline assignment: CDR1 ENHRY and CDR2 SYGVKD. This CDR3 has 13 residues.

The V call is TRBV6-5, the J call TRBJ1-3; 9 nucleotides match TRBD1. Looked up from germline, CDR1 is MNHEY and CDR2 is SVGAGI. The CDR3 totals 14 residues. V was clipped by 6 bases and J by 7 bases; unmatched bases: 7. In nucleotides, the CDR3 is TGTGCCAGCAGCCAGGGACAGGGCAGTAACACCATATATTTT. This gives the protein CASSQGQGSNTIYF.

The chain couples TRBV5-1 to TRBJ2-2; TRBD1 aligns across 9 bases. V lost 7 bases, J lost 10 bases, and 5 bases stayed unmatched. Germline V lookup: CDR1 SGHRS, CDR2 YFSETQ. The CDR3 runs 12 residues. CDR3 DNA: TGCGCCAGCTCGGGACAGGGCCCGGAGCTGTTTTTT. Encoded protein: CASSGQGPELFF.

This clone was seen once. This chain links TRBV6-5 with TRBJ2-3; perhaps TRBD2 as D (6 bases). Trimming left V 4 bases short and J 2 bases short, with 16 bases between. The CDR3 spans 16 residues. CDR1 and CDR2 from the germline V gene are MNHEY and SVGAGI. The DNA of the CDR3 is TGTGCCAGCAGTTTCTCAAAGCGGGCTCCCACAGATACGCAGTATTTT. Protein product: CASSFSKRAPTDTQYF.

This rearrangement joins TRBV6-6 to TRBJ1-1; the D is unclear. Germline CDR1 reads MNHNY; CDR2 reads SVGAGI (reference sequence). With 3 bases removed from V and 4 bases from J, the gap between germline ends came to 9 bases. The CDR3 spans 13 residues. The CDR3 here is CASSYEGSTEAFF. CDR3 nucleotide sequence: TGTGCCAGCAGTTATGAAGGGAGCACTGAAGCTTTCTTT.

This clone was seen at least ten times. The chain's CDR3 is CASSFGGDTGELFF. CDR3 bases: TGCGCCAGCAGCTTTGGCGGAGACACCGGGGAGCTGTTTTTT. The chain recombines TRBV5-1 with TRBJ2-2; D remains unclear. This CDR3 is built from 14 residues. Trimming shortened V by 2 bases and J by 3 bases, and 8 bases separated the two germline ends. Per the germline V gene, CDR1 is SGHRS and CDR2 is YFSETQ.

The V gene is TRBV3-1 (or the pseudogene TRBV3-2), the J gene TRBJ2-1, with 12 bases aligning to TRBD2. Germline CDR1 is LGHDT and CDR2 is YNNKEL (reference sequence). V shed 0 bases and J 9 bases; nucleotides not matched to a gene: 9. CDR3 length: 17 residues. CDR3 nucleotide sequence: TGTGCCAGCAGCCAAGAGTCCTCTAGCGGGGGGGCCGGTGAGCAGTTCTTC. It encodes CASSQESSSGGAGEQFF.

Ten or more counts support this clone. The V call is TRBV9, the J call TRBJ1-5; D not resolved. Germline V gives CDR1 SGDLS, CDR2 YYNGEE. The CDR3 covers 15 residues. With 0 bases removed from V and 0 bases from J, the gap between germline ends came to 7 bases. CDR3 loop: CASSVGETSNQPQHF. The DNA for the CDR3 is TGTGCCAGCAGCGTAGGGGAGACTAGCAATCAGCCCCAGCATTTT.

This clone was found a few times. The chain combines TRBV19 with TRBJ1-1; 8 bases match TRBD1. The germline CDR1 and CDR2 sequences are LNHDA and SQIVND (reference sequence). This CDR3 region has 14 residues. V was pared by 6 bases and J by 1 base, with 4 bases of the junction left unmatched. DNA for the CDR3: TGTGCCAGTAGGCTAACAGGGGGGAACACTGAAGCTTTCTTT. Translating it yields CASRLTGGNTEAFF.

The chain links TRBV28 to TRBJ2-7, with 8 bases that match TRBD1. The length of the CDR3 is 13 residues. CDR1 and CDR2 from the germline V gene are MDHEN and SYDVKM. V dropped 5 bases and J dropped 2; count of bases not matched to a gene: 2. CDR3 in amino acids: CASSGTGTYEQYF. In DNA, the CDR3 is TGTGCCAGCAGTGGGACAGGAACCTACGAGCAGTACTTC.

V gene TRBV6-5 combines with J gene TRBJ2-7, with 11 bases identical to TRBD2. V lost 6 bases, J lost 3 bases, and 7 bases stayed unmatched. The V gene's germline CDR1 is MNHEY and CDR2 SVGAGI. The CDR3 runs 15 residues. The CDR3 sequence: CASSPGTSGIYEQYF. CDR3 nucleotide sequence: TGTGCCAGCAGCCCCGGGACTAGCGGTATCTACGAGCAGTACTTC.

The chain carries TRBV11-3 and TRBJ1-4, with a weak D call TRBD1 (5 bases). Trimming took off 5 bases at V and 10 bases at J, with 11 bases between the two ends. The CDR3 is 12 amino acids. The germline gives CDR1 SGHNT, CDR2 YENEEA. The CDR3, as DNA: TGTGCCAGCAGCCCCGCCGGGGGAAAACTGTTTTTT. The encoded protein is CASSPAGGKLFF.

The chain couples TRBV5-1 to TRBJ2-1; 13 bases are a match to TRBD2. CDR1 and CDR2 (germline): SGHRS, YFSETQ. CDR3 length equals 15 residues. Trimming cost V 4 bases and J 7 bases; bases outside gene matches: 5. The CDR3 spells CASSAGLAGSNEQFF. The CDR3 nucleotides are TGCGCCAGCAGCGCGGGACTAGCGGGAAGTAATGAGCAGTTCTTC.